Below are 5 T cell receptor beta chains sequenced from a single sample in a study of T cell therapy after organ transplantation. Antigens for these TCRs are unknown. Profiled with immunoSEQ multiplex PCR; TCRdb holds only in-frame clones, not every one. Of 51,000 or so clones listed, less than 95% were seen once; the top ten hold approximately 3.4%. Sequenced material: CD8+ T cells from blood, taken before autologous CMV-specific T cell therapy. These receptors originate from a human patient who had received a solid organ transplant and had CMV disease.

In DNA form, the CDR3 reads TGCGCCAGCAGCCAGAGGACAGAAAACATTCAGTACTTC. As protein: CASSQRTENIQYF. The chain is built from TRBV4-3 and TRBJ2-4; D possibly corresponds to TRBD1 (6 bases). Trimming removed 3 bases from V and 5 bases from J, with 8 bases in between. The length of the CDR3 is 13 residues. Germline loops: CDR1 LGHNA, CDR2 YSLEER.

In its sample, this clone was seen once. The chain employs TRBV6-1 and TRBJ2-7, with 8 positions matching TRBD1. Trimming removed 6 bases from V and 3 bases from J; junction bases left unmatched: 4. Germline CDR1 and CDR2: MNHNS and SASEGT. This CDR3 has 13 amino acids. The CDR3 DNA follows: TGTGCCAGCAGCTACGGGACAGGCTACGAGCAGTACTTC. Translation gives CASSYGTGYEQYF.

V is TRBV27 and J is TRBJ2-1; 8 bases fit TRBD2. The V segment lost 8 bases and the J segment 5 bases; nucleotides outside the gene matches: 17. The CDR3 is 17 residues long. Germline values: CDR1 MNHEY, CDR2 SMNVEV (reference sequence). The CDR3: CASYITPLAGHNNEQFF. In DNA form, the CDR3 reads TGTGCCAGCTATATCACTCCTCTAGCGGGCCATAACAATGAGCAGTTCTTC.

This chain links TRBV7-8 with TRBJ2-7, with D unclear. V dropped 5 bases and J dropped 4 bases, with 18 bases sitting between them. Germline CDR1 is SGHVS and CDR2 is FQNEAQ. CDR3 length equals 15 residues. Here the CDR3 reads CASSPRGSGPYEQYF. The DNA for the CDR3 is TGTGCCAGCAGCCCACGCGGTTCGGGTCCATACGAGCAGTACTTC.

The V gene is TRBV4-3, the J gene TRBJ2-7; D may be TRBD1 (5 bases). The CDR3 is 13 residues long. CDR1 is LGHNA and CDR2 is YSLEER in the germline V gene. With 0 bases removed from V and 6 bases from J, the gap between germline ends came to 9 bases. The CDR3 is CASSQDFRAEQYF. The CDR3 DNA is TGCGCCAGCAGCCAAGATTTCAGGGCCGAGCAGTACTTC.